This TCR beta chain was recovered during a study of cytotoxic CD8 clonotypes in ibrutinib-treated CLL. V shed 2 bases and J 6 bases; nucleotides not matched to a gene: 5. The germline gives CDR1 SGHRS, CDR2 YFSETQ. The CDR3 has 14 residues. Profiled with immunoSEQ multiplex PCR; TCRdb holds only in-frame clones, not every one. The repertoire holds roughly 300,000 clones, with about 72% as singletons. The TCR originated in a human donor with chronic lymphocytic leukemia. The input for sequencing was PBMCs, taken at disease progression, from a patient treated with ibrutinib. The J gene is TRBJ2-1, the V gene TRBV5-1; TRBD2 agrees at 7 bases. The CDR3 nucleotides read TGCGCCAGCAGCTTAACTGGGGAGGGCAATGAGCAGTTCTTC. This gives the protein CASSLTGEGNEQFF.